The entry below gives a single T cell receptor (beta chain) sequence along with its context. Its cognate antigen is unknown. The data derive from a study of T cells in localized non-small cell lung cancer. CDR1 and CDR2 (germline): KGHSH, LQKENI. The V end lost 3 bases, the J end lost 4 bases, and 12 bases lay between the germline ends. The CDR3 sequence is 14 residues long. Whole-study results and caveats: For the top 100 tumor clones, a median about 50 also appeared in adjacent lung. Uninvolved adjacent lung showed the highest T cell clonality, exceeding tumor. Without multi-region sequencing, intratumor heterogeneity could not be excluded.

Sequencing was performed with immunoSEQ multiplex PCR; in TCRdb, only in-frame clones are kept and a portion is missing. The sample has approximately 32,000 clones, over 75% seen once. The gene calls are TRBV18 and TRBJ1-2, with D possibly being TRBD1 (6 bases). Here the sequenced sample was peripheral blood, taken before any cancer treatment. The receptor comes from an older male donor with stage III squamous cell lung carcinoma. CDR3 amino acids: CASSPSGAGYGYTF. CDR3 bases: TGTGCCAGCTCACCTTCGGGGGCGGGCTATGGCTACACCTTC.